Listed here is a single T cell receptor (beta chain). Its target is not known. This entry is derived from a study of response to subunit inactivated influenza vaccine. Study conclusions and caveats: It was suggested by the authors that few new T cells are recruited by each seasonal influenza vaccination.

The length of the CDR3 is 11 residues. Germline loops: CDR1 LGHNA, CDR2 YNFKEQ. The ends were cut back, 10 bases at V and 9 bases at J, with 15 bases in the middle. MiXCR, applied by TCRdb to the RT-PCR reads, yields one record per CDR3 protein. The sample consists of fewer than 600,000 distinct CDR3 sequences, around 7.9% of them appearing once. V and J are TRBV4-2 and TRBJ1-1; the D gene is possibly TRBD1 (5 bases). This specimen consisted of PBMCs from blood, obtained roughly 24 months after vaccination. This sequence originates from a man between 50 and 75 years old who received an inactivated influenza vaccine. Written as DNA, the CDR3 is TGTGCCAAGGGCGGGGGGTTAAAAGCTTTCTTT. It codes for CAKGGGLKAFF.